The source of this T cell receptor (beta chain) is a study of blood T cells in healthy people across ages. Study conclusions and caveats: Long-lived donors carried more naive CD4+ cells and greater diversity than aged donors. TCR beta diversity correlated strongly with naive T cell percentage.

Caucasian individuals from Russia who were healthy and aged about 6 to 95 acted as donors. Each sample yielded at least 6 million isolated PBMCs. This clonotype has a count of ten or more. The antigen is unknown. Through a sample-barcoded 5' primer and a J-beta primer mix, a second PCR was run for about 6 to 11 cycles. Each CDR3 protein is one row after TCRdb ran MiXCR on the 5' RACE reads. This repertoire shows hundreds of thousands of distinct CDR3 sequences, 20% to 25% found once; its top ten account for 3% to 4.5%. Sequences were obtained from blood. This TCR was sampled from a man in his sixties or seventies in good health.

The CDR3 sequence is CASSLGGGWQPQHF. The CDR3 DNA follows: TGTGCCAGCAGTTTAGGTGGGGGTTGGCAGCCCCAGCATTTT. The rearrangement uses TRBV12-3 or TRBV12-4 and TRBJ1-5, with D maybe TRBD1 (5 bases). This CDR3 is built from 14 residues. The V end was cut by 1 base, the J end by 7 bases, with 11 bases between.